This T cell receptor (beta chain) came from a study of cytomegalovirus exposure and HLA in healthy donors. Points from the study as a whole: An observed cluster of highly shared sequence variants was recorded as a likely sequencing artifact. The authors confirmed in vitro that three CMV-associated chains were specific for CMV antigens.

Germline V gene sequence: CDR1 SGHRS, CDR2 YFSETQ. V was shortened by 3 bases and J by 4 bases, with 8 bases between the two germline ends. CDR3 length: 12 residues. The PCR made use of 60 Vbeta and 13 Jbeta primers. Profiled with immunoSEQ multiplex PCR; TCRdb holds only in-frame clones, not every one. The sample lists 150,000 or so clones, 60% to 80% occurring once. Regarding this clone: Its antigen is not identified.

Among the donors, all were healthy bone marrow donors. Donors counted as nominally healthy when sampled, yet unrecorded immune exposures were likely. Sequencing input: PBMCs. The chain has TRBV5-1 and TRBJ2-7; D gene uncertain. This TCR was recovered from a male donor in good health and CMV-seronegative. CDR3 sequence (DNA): TGCGCCAGCAGCTCTGACGGGTACGAGCAGTACTTC. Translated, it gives CASSSDGYEQYF. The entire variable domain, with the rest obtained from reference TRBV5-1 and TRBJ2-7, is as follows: KAGVTQTPRYLIKTRGQQVTLSCSPISGHRSVSWYQQTPGQGLQFLFEYFSETQRNKGNFPGRFSGRQFSNSRSEMNVSTLELGDSALYLCASSSDGYEQYFGPGTRLTVT.